Each of the 5 T cell receptor beta chains below was sequenced from the same sample in a study of blood T cells in healthy people across ages. A second PCR, run for about 7 to 11 cycles, used a sample-barcoded 5' primer plus a J-beta primer mix. MiXCR was run by TCRdb on the 5' RACE reads, yielding one entry per CDR3 protein. Of about 1 million distinct CDR3 sequences in the sample, 40% to 55% were seen once. Sequencing was done on a sample of blood. These receptors were collected from an older woman in good health.

For the CDR3, the DNA is TGCAGCGCCTACAGGGAAGAGACCCAGTACTTC. This translates into CSAYREETQYF. The chain has TRBV29-1 and TRBJ2-5, with D possibly being TRBD1 (6 bases). Germline lookup yields CDR1 SQVTM and CDR2 ANQGSEA. V was cut by 7 bases and J by 3 bases, with 9 bases left in between. This CDR3 region has 11 residues.

The gene calls are TRBV5-1 and TRBJ2-1, with TRBD1 identical over 9 bases. The germline gives CDR1 SGHRS, CDR2 YFSETQ. The J segment lost 5 bases and the V segment lost 0 bases, leaving 6 bases of the junction unmatched. CDR3 length: 16 amino acids. The CDR3 spells CASSLAGQGWDNEQFF. The CDR3 bases are TGCGCCAGCAGCTTGGCCGGACAGGGGTGGGACAATGAGCAGTTCTTC.

This clonotype has a handful of counts. The chain has TRBV20-1 and TRBJ2-3; 12 bases line up with TRBD2. Germline CDR1 DFQATT, CDR2 SNEGSKA (reference sequence). The V and J ends lost 3 bases and 4 bases, in that order; junction bases with no gene match: 5. CDR3 size: 15 residues. In DNA form, the CDR3 reads TGCAGTGCTAGGGCTAGCGGGAGGGCCCCAGATACGCAGTATTTT. It specifies CSARASGRAPDTQYF.

Of note for this clonotype: A junction end diverges from the germline sequence, so it may reflect a read error. The rearrangement uses TRBV5-5 and TRBJ2-1; D not resolved. CDR3 size: 15 residues. Germline V gene data show CDR1 as SGHKS and CDR2 as YYEKEE (reference sequence). CDR3 loop: CAGSWRLVVYNEQFF. CDR3 nucleotides: TGTGCCGGCAGCTGGAGACTTGTAGTTTACAATGAGCAGTTCTTC.

For this clonotype: A much larger clone differs from this one at a single base, so this may be a read error. The chain links TRBV20-1 to TRBJ2-3; D may be TRBD2 (5 bases). The germline V gene encodes CDR1 DFQATT and CDR2 SNEGSKA (reference sequence). This CDR3 spans 13 amino acids. Trimming pared 3 bases from V and 4 bases from J, leaving 11 bases between. The CDR3 bases are TGCAGTGCTAGGCCAGCGGACGCAGATACGCAGTATTTT. This codes for CSARPADADTQYF.